This TCR beta chain comes out of a study of regulatory T cells in long-lasting Graves disease. The time point: persistent/refractory GD, antithyroid drugs over 5 years with positive TRAb. RNA from PBMCs was the source of the TCR library. This clonotype has only a few counts. Building the TCR beta libraries relied on iRepertoire HTBI primers, and CDR3 regions underwent Arm-PCR. Via MiXCR, TCRdb re-called the multiplex PCR reads, giving one row per CDR3 protein. The sample has some 450,000 distinct CDR3 sequences, around 20% seen once; the top ten hold 26%. The sequence was obtained from a female donor with Graves disease. This material consisted of peripheral blood mononuclear cells (PBMCs), taken when the disease was refractory, from a patient treated with antithyroid drugs.

The CDR3 DNA reads as TGTGCCAGTAGTATACTACAGGGAATGAAGAACACTGAAGCTTTCTTT. Translation gives CASSILQGMKNTEAFF. The chain carries TRBV19 and TRBJ1-1, with a weak D call TRBD1 (6 bases). The CDR3 extends over 16 amino acids. V lost 2 bases and J 1 base, leaving 14 bases between the germline ends. Germline CDR1 is LNHDA and CDR2 is SQIVND (reference sequence). Drawing the rest from reference TRBV19 and TRBJ1-1, the complete variable domain is DGGITQSPKYLFRKEGQNVTLSCEQNLNHDAMYWYRQDPGQGLRLIYYSQIVNDFQKGDIAEGYSVSREKKESFPLTVTSAQKNPTAFYLCASSILQGMKNTEAFFGQGTRLTVV.